The 9 T cell receptor beta chains reported below all come from one sample, sequenced in a study of shared clonotypes between healthy human individuals. Data came from immunoSEQ multiplex PCR; TCRdb stores just in-frame clones and leaves some out. The sample yields around 2,000,000 clones, 85% to 95% seen once. Sequencing was carried out using naive CD4+ T cells sorted from blood. Subset here: CD45RA+ positively selected. The receptors here all came from a man between 18 and 29 years old in good health.

The rearrangement uses TRBV6-1 and TRBJ1-6; TRBD1 matches 8 bases. Looked up from germline, CDR1 is MNHNS and CDR2 is SASEGT. V trimming: 4 bases; J trimming: 5 bases; junction bases outside the gene matches: 7. This CDR3 has 16 residues. CDR3 in DNA: TGTGCCAGCAGTGCCAGGGGGCGAGGGGATAATTCACCCCTCCACTTT. Residues: CASSARGRGDNSPLHF.

The chain employs TRBV5-4 and TRBJ1-4; no reliable D call. The CDR3 runs 15 residues. The germline CDR1 and CDR2 sequences are SGHNT and YYREEE (reference sequence). With 4 bases removed from V and 8 bases from J, the gap between germline ends came to 18 bases. CDR3 in DNA: TGTGCCAGCAGCACCGCTGGCCCCGCGGGGGAAAAACTGTTTTTT. As protein: CASSTAGPAGEKLFF. Full variable domain (remainder filled in from reference TRBV5-4 and TRBJ1-4): ETGVTQSPTHLIKTRGQQVTLRCSSQSGHNTVSWYQQALGQGPQFIFQYYREEENGRGNFPPRFSGLQFPNYSSELNVNALELDDSALYLCASSTAGPAGEKLFFGSGTQLSVL.

This chain links TRBV27 with TRBJ1-2; 9 bases are a match to TRBD1. The CDR3 consists of 14 residues. Per the germline V gene, CDR1 is MNHEY and CDR2 is SMNVEV (reference sequence). V was pared by 5 bases and J by 7 bases, with 8 bases of the junction left unmatched. CDR3 nucleotide sequence: TGTGCCAGCAGTCCCTATACAGGGGGCTTTGGCTACACCTTC. It codes for CASSPYTGGFGYTF.

The chain recombines TRBV6-1 with TRBJ1-1, with 9 nucleotides matching TRBD1. Germline loops: CDR1 MNHNS, CDR2 SASEGT. This CDR3 comprises 15 residues. V shed 5 bases and J 3 bases; nucleotides not matched to a gene: 7. The CDR3 region has the DNA TGTGCCAGCAGTACAGGGGGCGCAGGGGACACTGAAGCTTTCTTT. Encoded protein: CASSTGGAGDTEAFF.

The chain has TRBV2 and TRBJ2-7; D tentatively reads TRBD1 or TRBD2 (5 bases each). Trimming left V 4 bases short and J 5 bases short, with 9 bases between. This CDR3 has 12 residues. Germline CDR1 is SNHLY and CDR2 is FYNNEI. Here the CDR3 reads CASSGGFDEQYF. CDR3 in DNA: TGTGCCAGCAGTGGGGGGTTCGACGAGCAGTACTTC.

This chain uses TRBV5-4 with TRBJ1-2; tentatively, D is TRBD1 (5 bases). CDR3 length equals 15 residues. V was shortened by 2 bases and J by 0 bases, with 11 bases between the two germline ends. Looked up from germline, CDR1 is SGHNT and CDR2 is YYREEE (reference sequence). CDR3 DNA: TGTGCCAGCAGCTTTGGGGGGAATACTAACTATGGCTACACCTTC. Translation gives CASSFGGNTNYGYTF.

The chain joins TRBV27 to TRBJ1-6, with TRBD1 as a possible D gene (5 bases). CDR1 and CDR2 from the germline V gene are MNHEY and SMNVEV (reference sequence). The CDR3 is 15 amino acids. Trimming took 5 bases from V and 9 from J, leaving 17 bases between them. The CDR3 DNA follows: TGTGCCAGCAGTGTAGGGACGCAGATTCGTTCACCCCTCCACTTT. It is translated as CASSVGTQIRSPLHF.

This clone was seen only once. V and J are TRBV28 and TRBJ2-7; possibly TRBD1 or TRBD2 for D (6 bases each). The CDR3 loop spans 14 amino acids. CDR1 is MDHEN and CDR2 is SYDVKM in the germline V gene. Trimming left V 6 bases short and J 6 bases short, with 18 bases between. CDR3 protein: CASRPAGQSGEQYF. The DNA for the CDR3 is TGTGCCAGCAGGCCCGCGGGACAATCTGGCGAGCAGTACTTC.

The chain links TRBV15 to TRBJ2-7; 11 bases map to TRBD2. With 5 bases clipped from V and 2 bases from J, the junction kept 2 bases outside the gene matches. The CDR3 consists of 14 residues. The germline CDR1 and CDR2 sequences are LNHNV and YYDKDF (reference sequence). In DNA, the CDR3 is TGTGCCACCAGCGGGACTAGCGGCACCTACGAGCAGTACTTC. Protein: CATSGTSGTYEQYF.